Below are 27 T cell receptor beta chains sequenced from a single sample in a study of blood T cells in healthy people across ages. A second PCR, run for roughly 7 to 12 cycles, used a sample-barcoded 5' primer plus a J-beta primer mix. TCRdb reprocessed the 5' RACE reads via MiXCR and lists one record per CDR3 protein. The sample holds approximately 900,000 distinct CDR3 sequences, about 28% seen once. Another study also made use of these data, one on T cells of mothers and their children.

Sequencing was carried out using blood. Receptors were obtained from a woman aged 40-49 years in good health.

This chain uses TRBV6-5 with TRBJ1-1; TRBD1 agrees at 7 bases. Trimming at V came to 4 bases and at J to 3 bases, leaving 5 bases not matched to a gene. In germline, CDR1 is MNHEY, CDR2 SVGAGI. The CDR3 has 14 residues. This CDR3 reads CASSLRQGHTEAFF. The CDR3 DNA is TGTGCCAGCAGTTTACGACAGGGCCACACTGAAGCTTTCTTT.

This chain connects TRBV7-2 to TRBJ1-5; D ambiguous. The CDR3 length is 12 residues. Trimming removed 3 bases from V and 5 bases from J, with 5 bases in between. The germline CDR1 and CDR2 sequences are SGHTA and FQGNSA. In DNA, the CDR3 is TGTGCCAGCAGCTTTAGAGATCAGCCCCAGCATTTT. Amino acids: CASSFRDQPQHF.

This chain's CDR3 is CASTQRGGREQYF. The CDR3 DNA reads TGTGCCAGTACCCAGCGGGGGGGACGCGAGCAGTACTTC. V gene TRBV3-1 combines with J gene TRBJ2-7, with TRBD2 matching over 10 bases. V shed 9 bases and J 6 bases; nucleotides not matched to a gene: 8. The CDR3 spans 13 residues. Germline CDR1 is LGHDT and CDR2 is YNNKEL (reference sequence).

This clonotype was seen ten or more times. The gene calls are TRBV27 and TRBJ2-5; weak D call: TRBD1 (5 bases). The CDR3 is 13 residues long. From germline, CDR1 is MNHEY and CDR2 SMNVEV (reference sequence). Trimming shortened V by 8 bases and J by 5 bases, and 15 bases separated the two germline ends. The CDR3 reads CASGAWGRETQYF. The CDR3 DNA reads TGTGCCAGCGGCGCATGGGGCCGGGAGACCCAGTACTTC.

V is TRBV7-9 and J is TRBJ1-2; 9 bases fit TRBD1. The CDR3 is 14 residues long. V trimming: 1 base; J trimming: 7 bases; junction bases outside the gene matches: 4. Germline values: CDR1 SEHNR, CDR2 FQNEAQ (reference sequence). The CDR3 loop is CASSLEGDRAGYTF. CDR3 sequence (DNA): TGTGCCAGCAGCTTAGAAGGGGACAGGGCTGGCTACACCTTC.

Many counts were recorded for this clonotype. This sequence joins TRBV6-5 and TRBJ2-3; D gene uncertain. V lost 5 bases and J 2 bases, leaving 14 bases between the germline ends. In germline, CDR1 is MNHEY, CDR2 SVGAGI. CDR3 length equals 15 residues. CDR3 amino acids: CASSQSGLYTDTQYF. The DNA for the CDR3 is TGTGCCAGCAGTCAATCCGGGTTATACACAGATACGCAGTATTTT.

In this sample, this clonotype turned up many times. The chain has TRBV28 and TRBJ2-7; 7 bases are shared with TRBD1. The V gene end was trimmed by 7 bases and the J gene end by 2 bases; junction bases not matched to a gene: 8. The CDR3 sequence is 14 residues long. CDR1 is MDHEN and CDR2 is SYDVKM in the germline V gene. CDR3 amino acids: CASKTGQGAYEQYF. CDR3 in DNA: TGTGCCAGCAAAACAGGGCAGGGGGCCTACGAGCAGTACTTC.

This clonotype was seen only a few times. V and J are TRBV27 and TRBJ2-1; 10 bases are shared with TRBD1. From germline, CDR1 is MNHEY and CDR2 SMNVEV (reference sequence). V gave up 3 bases and J gave up 6 bases; unmatched junction bases: 8. This CDR3 has 16 residues. The CDR3 spells CASSLWTGGSFNEQFF. The CDR3, as DNA: TGTGCCAGCAGTTTGTGGACAGGGGGTTCGTTCAATGAGCAGTTCTTC.

The rearrangement joins TRBV3-1 to TRBJ2-5, with 9 bases lining up with TRBD1. This CDR3 region has 15 residues. V gave up 0 bases and J gave up 5 bases; unmatched junction bases: 4. CDR1 LGHDT and CDR2 YNNKEL come from the germline V gene (reference sequence). The CDR3 nucleotides are TGTGCCAGCAGCCAAGACGGGACAGGGACGGAGACCCAGTACTTC. It yields the protein CASSQDGTGTETQYF.

In its sample, this clonotype was seen a few times. The rearrangement links TRBV28 to TRBJ2-7; tentatively, D is TRBD1 (6 bases). Trimming left V 8 bases short and J 1 base short, with 12 bases between. CDR1 MDHEN and CDR2 SYDVKM come from the germline V gene. The CDR3 consists of 13 residues. DNA of the CDR3: TGTGCCAGCGACAGGTCCTCTTCCTACGAGCAGTACTTC. This translates into CASDRSSSYEQYF.

Remarks on this clonotype: The junction departs from the called germline gene at one end, perhaps through a read error. The rearrangement uses TRBV29-1 and TRBJ1-2; 7 nucleotides align to TRBD1. The germline V gene encodes CDR1 SQVTM and CDR2 ANQGSEA. The length of the CDR3 is 14 residues. In DNA, the CDR3 is TGCAACGTTGGACAGGCGGGGACCAACTATGGCTACACCTTC. It is translated as CNVGQAGTNYGYTF.

The chain recombines TRBV30 with TRBJ1-2; TRBD1 agrees at 9 bases. Germline CDR1 reads GTSNPN; CDR2 reads SVGIG (reference sequence). With V trimmed by 1 base and J by 8 bases, 8 bases remained unmatched. The CDR3 spans 14 residues. The CDR3 is CAWSALGTGNGYTF. The DNA of the CDR3 is TGTGCCTGGAGTGCCCTGGGGACAGGGAACGGCTACACCTTC. Full variable domain (missing parts from reference TRBV30 and TRBJ1-2): SQTIHQWPATLVQPVGSPLSLECTVEGTSNPNLYWYRQAAGRGLQLLFYSVGIGQISSEVPQNLSASRPQDRQFILSSKKLLLSDSGFYLCAWSALGTGNGYTFGSGTRLTVV.

This clonotype was counted many times. V and J are TRBV12-3 or TRBV12-4 and TRBJ2-1; 9 nucleotides line up with TRBD2. The ends lost 11 bases at V and 5 bases at J; junction bases unmatched: 10. This CDR3 contains 14 residues. The CDR3 protein is CASRRGGLHNEQFF. CDR3 sequence (DNA): TGTGCCTCAAGGCGGGGGGGACTACACAATGAGCAGTTCTTC.

V usage is TRBV4-3 and J usage is TRBJ2-2; TRBD2 might be the D (5 bases). Trimming cost V 0 bases and J 2 bases, with 10 bases left between them. Germline assignment: CDR1 LGHNA and CDR2 YSLEER. This CDR3 has 16 residues. In DNA, the CDR3 is TGCGCCAGCAGCCAAGAGTTGGACTTTAACACCGGGGAGCTGTTTTTT. Its translation: CASSQELDFNTGELFF.

In this sample, this clonotype turned up a few times. Since a much larger clone is just one base distant, this may be a read error. The chain employs TRBV28 and TRBJ2-1; the D is unclear. The CDR3 sequence is 14 residues long. With 8 bases removed from V and 6 bases from J, the gap between germline ends came to 17 bases. Germline loops: CDR1 MDHEN, CDR2 SYDVKM. CDR3 protein: CASRTENGLNEQFF. The CDR3, as DNA: TGTGCCAGCCGTACTGAGAACGGGCTCAATGAGCAGTTCTTC.

The table lists this clonotype with a few counts. The chain uses TRBV29-1 and TRBJ2-4; no clear D gene. The last part of the DNA fits TRBJ2-7 better; the J call may be wrong. The length of the CDR3 is 13 residues. CDR1 and CDR2 (germline): SQVTM, ANQGSEA. CDR3 nucleotides: TGCAGCGTGCTTGGACGGAACACCTACGAGCAGTACTTC. Its translation: CSVLGRNTYEQYF.

Of note for this clonotype: A read error may explain this, as a much larger clone is one base away. V and J are TRBV7-3 and TRBJ1-6; 8 positions match TRBD1. The ends lost 5 bases at V and 9 bases at J; junction bases unmatched: 6. This CDR3 comprises 14 residues. Germline V gene sequence: CDR1 SGHTA, CDR2 FQGTGA. This CDR3 reads CASSPGGFGSPLHF. Written as DNA, the CDR3 is TGTGCCAGCAGCCCAGGGGGCTTTGGTTCACCCCTCCACTTT.

This chain links TRBV7-2 with TRBJ1-5, with D possibly matching TRBD1 (6 bases). CDR3 length: 15 residues. CDR1 and CDR2 (germline): SGHTA, FQGNSA. The V and J ends lost 2 bases and 3 bases respectively, with 11 bases between them. This CDR3 reads CASSLSTGINQPQHF. Written as DNA, the CDR3 is TGTGCCAGCAGCTTATCTACAGGGATCAATCAGCCCCAGCATTTT.

The chain is built from TRBV20-1 and TRBJ1-2, with D uncertain. The CDR3 runs to 14 residues. Germline lookup yields CDR1 DFQATT and CDR2 SNEGSKA (reference sequence). V dropped 0 bases and J dropped 1 base, with 9 bases sitting between them. CDR3 sequence: CSARDLLDNYGYTF. The CDR3 nucleotides are TGCAGTGCTAGAGATCTCTTGGATAACTATGGCTACACCTTC.

This clonotype has only a few counts. V gene TRBV5-1 combines with J gene TRBJ2-3; TRBD1 matches at 9 bases. The length of the CDR3 is 17 residues. Germline assignment: CDR1 SGHRS and CDR2 YFSETQ. V dropped 0 bases and J dropped 4; count of bases not matched to a gene: 9. In DNA form, the CDR3 reads TGCGCCAGCAGCTTGGCCGGTGGACAGGGGATATCAGATACGCAGTATTTT. Translating gives CASSLAGGQGISDTQYF.

This clonotype was counted ten times or more. One junction end does not reproduce the germline sequence, and a read error may be involved. J is TRBJ2-7 and V is TRBV7-2; no reliable D call. This CDR3 region has 11 residues. Germline V gene lookup returns CDR1 SGHTA and CDR2 FQGNSA. The CDR3 protein is CASSLQYGQYF. The DNA for the CDR3 is TGTGCCAGCAGCTTACAGTACGGGCAGTACTTC.

This clonotype occurred many times. The chain is built from TRBV5-1 and TRBJ2-7; 7 bases are a match to TRBD1. Losses at the gene ends were 3 bases for V and 2 bases for J; bases not matched to a gene: 5. Germline-derived CDR1 and CDR2 are SGHRS and YFSETQ. The CDR3 is 14 residues long. For the CDR3, the DNA is TGCGCCAGCAGCTCCTCGACAGGGCCCTACGAGCAGTACTTC. Translating it yields CASSSSTGPYEQYF.

The J gene is TRBJ1-3, the V gene TRBV5-6; 7 bases are a match to TRBD1. The J segment lost 2 bases and the V segment lost 6 bases, leaving 2 bases of the junction unmatched. The CDR3 totals 13 residues. From germline, CDR1 is SGHDT and CDR2 YYEEEE. The CDR3 coding sequence is TGTGCCAGCACCGGGACAGCTGGAAACACCATATATTTT. Residues: CASTGTAGNTIYF.

This clonotype was seen a handful of times. The chain combines TRBV29-1 with TRBJ1-2; TRBD1 matches 9 bases. CDR1 and CDR2 (germline): SQVTM, ANQGSEA. J lost 6 bases, V lost 5 bases, and 7 bases had no gene match. This CDR3 is 13 amino acids long. The CDR3 spells CSVTKTGGDGYTF. CDR3 coding DNA: TGCAGCGTTACCAAAACAGGGGGCGATGGCTACACCTTC.

The V gene is TRBV12-3 or TRBV12-4, the J gene TRBJ2-2, with TRBD1 identical over 8 bases. The junction had 11 bases not matched to a gene; V was cut back by 6 bases and J by 8 bases. This CDR3 spans 15 amino acids. CDR3: CASSLVQGASGELFF. CDR3 DNA sequence: TGTGCCAGCAGCCTAGTCCAGGGGGCGTCAGGGGAGCTGTTTTTT.

Only a few counts were recorded for this clonotype. This chain joins TRBV27 and TRBJ2-1, with TRBD1 matching over 7 bases. The length of the CDR3 is 15 residues. J gave up 6 bases and V 4 bases, and 9 bases lay outside the gene matches. The V gene's germline CDR1 is MNHEY and CDR2 SMNVEV (reference sequence). The CDR3 sequence is CASSYETGPFNEQFF. The CDR3 DNA reads TGTGCCAGCAGTTATGAGACAGGGCCGTTCAATGAGCAGTTCTTC.

This clonotype was recorded at least ten times. The J gene is TRBJ1-2, the V gene TRBV11-1; the D gene is possibly TRBD1 (6 bases). Germline CDR1 SGHAT, CDR2 FQDESV (reference sequence). The V and J ends lost 4 bases and 7 bases respectively, with 10 bases between them. The CDR3 is 12 amino acids. CDR3 amino acids: CASSSSGAGYTF. The CDR3, as DNA: TGTGCCAGCAGCTCGTCGGGGGCTGGCTACACCTTC.